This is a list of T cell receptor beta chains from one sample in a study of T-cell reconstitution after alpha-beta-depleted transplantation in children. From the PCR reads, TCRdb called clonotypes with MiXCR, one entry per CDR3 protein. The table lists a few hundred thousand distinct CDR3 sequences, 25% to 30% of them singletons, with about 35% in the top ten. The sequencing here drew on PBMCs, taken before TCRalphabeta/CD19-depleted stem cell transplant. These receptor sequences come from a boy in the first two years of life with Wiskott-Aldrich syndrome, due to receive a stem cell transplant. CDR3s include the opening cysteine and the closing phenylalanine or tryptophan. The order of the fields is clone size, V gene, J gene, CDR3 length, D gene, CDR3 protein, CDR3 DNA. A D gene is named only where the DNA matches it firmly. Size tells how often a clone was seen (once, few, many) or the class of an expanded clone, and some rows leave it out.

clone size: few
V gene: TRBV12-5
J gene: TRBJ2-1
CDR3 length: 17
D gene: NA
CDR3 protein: CASGTGKPRGVYNEQFF
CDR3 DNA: TGTGCTAGTGGTACGGGGAAGCCTAGGGGGGTATACAATGAGCAGTTCTTC

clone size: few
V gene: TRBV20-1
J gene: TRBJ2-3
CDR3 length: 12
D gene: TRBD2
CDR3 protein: CIGRLAGVTQYF
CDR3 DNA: TGCATTGGAAGGCTGGCGGGAGTGACGCAGTATTTT

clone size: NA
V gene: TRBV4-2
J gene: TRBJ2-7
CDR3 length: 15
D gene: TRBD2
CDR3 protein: CASSQATSESVVQYF
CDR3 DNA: TGTGCCAGCAGCCAAGCGACTAGCGAGAGTGTCGTGCAGTACTTC

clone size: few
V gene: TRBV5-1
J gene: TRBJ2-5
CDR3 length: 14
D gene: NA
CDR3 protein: CASSVQQAEETQYF
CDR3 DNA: TGCGCCAGCAGCGTACAGCAGGCCGAAGAGACCCAGTACTTC

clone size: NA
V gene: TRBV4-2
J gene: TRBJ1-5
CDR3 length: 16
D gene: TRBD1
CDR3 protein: CASSQAGTGSSQPQHF
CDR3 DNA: TGTGCCAGCAGCCAAGCCGGGACAGGGTCCAGTCAGCCCCAGCATTTT

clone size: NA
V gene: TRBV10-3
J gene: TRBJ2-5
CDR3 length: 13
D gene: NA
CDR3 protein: CAISESPQETQYF
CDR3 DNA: TGTGCCATCAGTGAGTCTCCGCAAGAGACCCAGTACTTC

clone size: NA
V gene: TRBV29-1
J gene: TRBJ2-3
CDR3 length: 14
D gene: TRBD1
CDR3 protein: CSVNLRGQADTQYF
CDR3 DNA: TGCAGCGTTAACCTCAGGGGGCAGGCAGATACGCAGTATTTT

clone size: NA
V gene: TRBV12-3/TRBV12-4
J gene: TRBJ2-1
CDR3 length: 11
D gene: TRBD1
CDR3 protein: CASSLAGQKFF
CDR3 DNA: TGTGCCAGCAGTTTAGCGGGACAGAAGTTCTTC

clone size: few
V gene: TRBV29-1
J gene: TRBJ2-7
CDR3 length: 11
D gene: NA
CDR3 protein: CSAGGGSEQYF
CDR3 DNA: TGCAGCGCAGGAGGTGGGTCCGAGCAGTACTTC

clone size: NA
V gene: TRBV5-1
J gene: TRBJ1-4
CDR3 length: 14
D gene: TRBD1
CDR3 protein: CASGRTGENEKLFF
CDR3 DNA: TGCGCCAGCGGCCGGACAGGGGAAAACGAAAAACTGTTTTTT

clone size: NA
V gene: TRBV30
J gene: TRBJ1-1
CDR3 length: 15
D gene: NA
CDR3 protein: CAWTPAQGRFTEAFF
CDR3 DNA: TGTGCCTGGACCCCGGCACAGGGAAGGTTCACTGAAGCTTTCTTT

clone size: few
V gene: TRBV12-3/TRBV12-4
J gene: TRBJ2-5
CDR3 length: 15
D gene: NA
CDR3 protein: CASGPRGESKETQYF
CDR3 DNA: TGTGCCAGCGGCCCGAGAGGAGAGAGCAAAGAGACCCAGTACTTC

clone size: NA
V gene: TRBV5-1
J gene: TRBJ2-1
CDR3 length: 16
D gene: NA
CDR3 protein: CASSRDPQSSYNEQFF
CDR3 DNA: TGCGCCAGCAGTCGGGACCCGCAAAGCTCCTACAATGAGCAGTTCTTC

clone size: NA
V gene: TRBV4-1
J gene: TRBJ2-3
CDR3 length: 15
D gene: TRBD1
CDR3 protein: CASSQGDRGPDTQYF
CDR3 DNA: TGCGCCAGCAGCCAAGGGGACAGGGGGCCAGATACGCAGTATTTT

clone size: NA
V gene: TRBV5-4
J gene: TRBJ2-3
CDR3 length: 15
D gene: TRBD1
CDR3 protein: CASSPLGQDTDTQYF
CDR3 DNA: TGTGCCAGCAGCCCACTTGGACAGGACACAGATACGCAGTATTTT

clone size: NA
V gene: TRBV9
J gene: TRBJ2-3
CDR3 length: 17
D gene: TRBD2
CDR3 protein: CASSVDLAGELGDTQYF
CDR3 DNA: TGTGCCAGCAGCGTAGATCTAGCGGGAGAATTGGGAGATACGCAGTATTTT

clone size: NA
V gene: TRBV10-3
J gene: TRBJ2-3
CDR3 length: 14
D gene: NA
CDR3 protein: CAISEFGSTDTQYF
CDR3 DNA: TGTGCCATCAGTGAGTTCGGCAGCACAGATACGCAGTATTTT

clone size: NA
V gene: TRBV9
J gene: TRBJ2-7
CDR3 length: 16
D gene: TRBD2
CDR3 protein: CASSIQLGAGTYEQYF
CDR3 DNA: TGTGCCAGCAGCATACAGCTTGGAGCGGGAACCTACGAGCAGTACTTC

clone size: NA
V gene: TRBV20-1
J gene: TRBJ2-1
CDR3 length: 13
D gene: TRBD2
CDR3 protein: CSIRTSGYNEQFF
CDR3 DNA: TGCAGTATAAGGACTAGCGGTTACAATGAGCAGTTCTTC

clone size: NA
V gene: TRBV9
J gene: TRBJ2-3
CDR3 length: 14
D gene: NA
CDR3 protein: CASSAFLSTDTQYF
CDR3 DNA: TGTGCCAGCAGCGCGTTCCTTAGCACAGATACGCAGTATTTT

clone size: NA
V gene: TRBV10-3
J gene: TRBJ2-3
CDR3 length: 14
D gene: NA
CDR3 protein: CATRPGFPGDTQYF
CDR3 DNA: TGTGCCACCCGGCCTGGTTTCCCCGGGGATACGCAGTATTTT

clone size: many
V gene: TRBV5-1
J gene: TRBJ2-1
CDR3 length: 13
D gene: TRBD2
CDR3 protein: CASRLAGDNEQFF
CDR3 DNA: TGCGCCAGCAGACTAGCGGGAGACAATGAGCAGTTCTTC

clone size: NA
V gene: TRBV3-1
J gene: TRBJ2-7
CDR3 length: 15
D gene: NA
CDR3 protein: CASSQGAGQPYEQYF
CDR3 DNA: TGTGCCAGCAGCCAAGGGGCAGGGCAACCCTACGAGCAGTACTTC

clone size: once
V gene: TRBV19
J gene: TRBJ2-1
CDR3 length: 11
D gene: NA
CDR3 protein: CASSMARGQFF
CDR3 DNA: TGTGCCAGTAGTATGGCCAGAGGGCAGTTCTTC

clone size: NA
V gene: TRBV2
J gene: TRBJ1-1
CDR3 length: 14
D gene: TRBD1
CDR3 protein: CASRDRDRRTEAFF
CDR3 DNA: TGTGCCAGCAGAGACAGGGATAGAAGGACTGAAGCTTTCTTT

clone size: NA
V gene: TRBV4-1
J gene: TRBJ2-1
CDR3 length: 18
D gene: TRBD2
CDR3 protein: CASSQDAPGAGGLNEQFF
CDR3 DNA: TGCGCCAGCAGCCAAGATGCCCCCGGGGCGGGAGGGCTCAATGAGCAGTTCTTC

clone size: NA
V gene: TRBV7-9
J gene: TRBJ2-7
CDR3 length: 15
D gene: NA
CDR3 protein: CASSLESLRSYEQYF
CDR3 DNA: TGTGCCAGCAGCTTAGAATCTCTCCGGTCCTACGAGCAGTACTTC

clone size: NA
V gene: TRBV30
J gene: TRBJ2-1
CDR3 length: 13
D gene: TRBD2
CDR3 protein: CAWNGLAHNEQFF
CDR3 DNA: TGTGCCTGGAACGGACTAGCGCACAATGAGCAGTTCTTC

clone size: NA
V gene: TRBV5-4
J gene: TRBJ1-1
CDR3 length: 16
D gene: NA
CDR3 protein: CASSTLAGHPNTEAFF
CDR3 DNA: TGTGCCAGCAGCACCCTGGCAGGACATCCGAACACTGAAGCTTTCTTT

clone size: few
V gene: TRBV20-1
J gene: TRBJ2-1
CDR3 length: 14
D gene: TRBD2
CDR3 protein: CSAVGGSSLNEQFF
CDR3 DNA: TGCAGTGCTGTTGGCGGGAGCTCGCTCAATGAGCAGTTCTTC

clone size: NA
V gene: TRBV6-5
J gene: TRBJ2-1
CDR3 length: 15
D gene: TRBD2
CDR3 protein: CASSYLAGANNEQFF
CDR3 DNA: TGTGCCAGCAGTTACCTAGCGGGAGCAAACAATGAGCAGTTCTTC

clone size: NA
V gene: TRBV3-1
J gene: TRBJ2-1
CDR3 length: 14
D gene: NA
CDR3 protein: CASSQEGGANEQFF
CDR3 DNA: TGTGCCAGCAGCCAAGAGGGGGGGGCCAATGAGCAGTTCTTC

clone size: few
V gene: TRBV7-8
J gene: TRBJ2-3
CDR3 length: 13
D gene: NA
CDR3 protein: CASSPAMADTQYF
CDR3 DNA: TGTGCCAGCAGCCCGGCTATGGCGGATACGCAGTATTTT

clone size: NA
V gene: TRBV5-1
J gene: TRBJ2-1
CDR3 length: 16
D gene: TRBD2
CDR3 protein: CASSRILAVANNEQFF
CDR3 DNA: TGCGCCAGCAGTCGTATACTAGCGGTGGCTAACAATGAGCAGTTCTTC

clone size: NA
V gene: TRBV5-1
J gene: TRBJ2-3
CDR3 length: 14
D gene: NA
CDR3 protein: CASSLGHSTDTQYF
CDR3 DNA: TGCGCCAGCAGCCTGGGACACAGCACAGATACGCAGTATTTT

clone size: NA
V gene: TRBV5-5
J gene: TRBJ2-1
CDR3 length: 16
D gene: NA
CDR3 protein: CASSLAPLHSYNEQFF
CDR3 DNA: TGTGCCAGCAGCTTGGCTCCGCTACACTCCTACAATGAGCAGTTCTTC

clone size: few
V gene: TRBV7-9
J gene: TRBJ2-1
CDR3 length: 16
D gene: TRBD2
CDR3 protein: CASSQLGLAGHNEQFF
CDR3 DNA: TGTGCCAGCAGCCAACTGGGACTAGCGGGCCACAATGAGCAGTTCTTC

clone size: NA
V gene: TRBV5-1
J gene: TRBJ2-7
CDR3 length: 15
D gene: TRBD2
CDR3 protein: CASSLNVAGVTEQYF
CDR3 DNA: TGCGCCAGCAGCTTGAACGTGGCGGGAGTTACCGAGCAGTACTTC

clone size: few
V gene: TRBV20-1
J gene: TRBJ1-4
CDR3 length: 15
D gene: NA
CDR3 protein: CSARDLGGGNEKLFF
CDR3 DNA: TGCAGTGCTAGAGATCTTGGTGGCGGAAATGAAAAACTGTTTTTT

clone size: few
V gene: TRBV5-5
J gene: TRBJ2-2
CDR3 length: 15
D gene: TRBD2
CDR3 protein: CASSLWRERTGELFF
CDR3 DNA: TGTGCCAGCAGCTTGTGGCGGGAGCGCACCGGGGAGCTGTTTTTT

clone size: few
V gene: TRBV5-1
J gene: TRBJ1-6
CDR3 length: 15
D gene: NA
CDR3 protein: CASSPWVGSDSPLHF
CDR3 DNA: TGCGCCAGCAGCCCTTGGGTGGGGAGTGATTCACCCCTCCACTTT

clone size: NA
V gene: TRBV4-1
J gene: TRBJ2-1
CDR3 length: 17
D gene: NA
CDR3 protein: CASSQDRGRSSYNEQFF
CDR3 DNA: TGCGCCAGCAGCCAAGATCGGGGCCGGAGCTCCTACAATGAGCAGTTCTTC

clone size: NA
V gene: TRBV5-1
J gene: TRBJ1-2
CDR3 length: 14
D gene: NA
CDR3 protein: CASSLLFSNYGYTF
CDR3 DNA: TGCGCCAGCAGCTTGCTATTCAGTAACTATGGCTACACCTTC

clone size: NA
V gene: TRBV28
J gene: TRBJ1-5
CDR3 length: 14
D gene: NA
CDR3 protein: CASAFPRGNQPQHF
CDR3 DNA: TGTGCCAGCGCCTTCCCCAGGGGCAATCAGCCCCAGCATTTT

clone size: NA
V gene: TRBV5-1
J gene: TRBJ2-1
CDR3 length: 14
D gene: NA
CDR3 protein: CASSPGLTYNEQFF
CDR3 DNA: TGCGCCAGCAGCCCGGGACTGACATACAATGAGCAGTTCTTC

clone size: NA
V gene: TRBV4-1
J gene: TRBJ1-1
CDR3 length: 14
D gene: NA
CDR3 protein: CASSPTRENTEAFF
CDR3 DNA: TGCGCCAGCAGCCCCACGAGGGAGAACACTGAAGCTTTCTTT

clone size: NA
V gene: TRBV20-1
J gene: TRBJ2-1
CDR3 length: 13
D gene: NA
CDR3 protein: CSALALTYNEQFF
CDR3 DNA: TGCAGTGCTCTGGCCTTAACCTACAATGAGCAGTTCTTC

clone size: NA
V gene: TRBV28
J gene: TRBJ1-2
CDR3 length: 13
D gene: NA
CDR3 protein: CASSLVSGNGYTF
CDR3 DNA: TGTGCCAGCAGTTTAGTTTCAGGGAATGGCTACACCTTC

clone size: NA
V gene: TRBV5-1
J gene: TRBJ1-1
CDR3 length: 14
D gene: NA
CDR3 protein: CASSRDLGDTEAFF
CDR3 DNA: TGCGCCAGCAGCCGCGACTTAGGGGACACTGAAGCTTTCTTT

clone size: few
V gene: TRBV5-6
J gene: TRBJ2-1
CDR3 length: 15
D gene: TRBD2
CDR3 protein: CASSFSLAGYNEQFF
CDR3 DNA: TGTGCCAGCAGCTTCTCGCTAGCGGGGTACAATGAGCAGTTCTTC

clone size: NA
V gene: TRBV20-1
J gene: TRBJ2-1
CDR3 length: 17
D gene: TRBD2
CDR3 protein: CCARDLAGRAFRDEQFF
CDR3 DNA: TGCTGTGCTAGAGATCTAGCGGGCCGCGCTTTCCGGGATGAGCAGTTCTTC

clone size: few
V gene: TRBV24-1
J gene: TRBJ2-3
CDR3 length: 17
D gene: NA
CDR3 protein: CATSPGGQQPTTDTQYF
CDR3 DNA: TGTGCCACCAGTCCGGGGGGACAGCAACCAACCACAGATACGCAGTATTTT

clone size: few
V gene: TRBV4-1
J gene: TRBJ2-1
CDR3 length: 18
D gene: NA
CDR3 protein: CASSQDRRWDRSYNEQFF
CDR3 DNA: TGCGCCAGCAGCCAAGATCGGCGGTGGGACCGCTCCTACAATGAGCAGTTCTTC

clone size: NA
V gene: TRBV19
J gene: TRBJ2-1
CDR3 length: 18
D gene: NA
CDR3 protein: CASSIRAERLLFGYEQFF
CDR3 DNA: TGTGCCAGTAGTATTAGGGCTGAAAGACTCCTCTTTGGCTATGAGCAGTTCTTC

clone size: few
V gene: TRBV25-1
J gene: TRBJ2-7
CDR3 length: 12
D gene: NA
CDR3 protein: CASSTNPYEQYF
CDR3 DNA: TGTGCCAGCAGCACGAACCCCTACGAGCAGTACTTC